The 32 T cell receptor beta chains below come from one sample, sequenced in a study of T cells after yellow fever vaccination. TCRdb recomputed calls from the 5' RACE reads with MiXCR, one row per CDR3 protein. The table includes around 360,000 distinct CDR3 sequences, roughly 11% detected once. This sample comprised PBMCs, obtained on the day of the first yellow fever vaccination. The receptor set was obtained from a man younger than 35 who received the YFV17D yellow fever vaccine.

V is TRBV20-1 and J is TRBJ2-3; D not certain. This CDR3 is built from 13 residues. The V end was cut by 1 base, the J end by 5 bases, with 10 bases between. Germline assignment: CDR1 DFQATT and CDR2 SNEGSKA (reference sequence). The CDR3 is CSARVPGGDTQYF. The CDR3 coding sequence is TGCAGTGCTAGAGTCCCGGGCGGAGATACGCAGTATTTT.

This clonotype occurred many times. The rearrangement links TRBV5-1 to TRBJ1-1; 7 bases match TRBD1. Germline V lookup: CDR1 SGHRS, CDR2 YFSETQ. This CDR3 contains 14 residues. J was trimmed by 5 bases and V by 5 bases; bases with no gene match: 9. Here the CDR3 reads CASSHNQGDTEAFF. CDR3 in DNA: TGCGCCAGCAGTCACAACCAGGGGGATACTGAAGCTTTCTTT.

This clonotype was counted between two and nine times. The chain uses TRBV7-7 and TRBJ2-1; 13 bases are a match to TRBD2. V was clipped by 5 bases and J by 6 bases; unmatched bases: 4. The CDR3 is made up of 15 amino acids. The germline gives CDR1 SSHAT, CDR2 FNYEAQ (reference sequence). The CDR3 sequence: CASSPRTSGGNEQFF. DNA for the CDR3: TGTGCCAGCAGCCCCCGGACTAGCGGGGGCAATGAGCAGTTCTTC.

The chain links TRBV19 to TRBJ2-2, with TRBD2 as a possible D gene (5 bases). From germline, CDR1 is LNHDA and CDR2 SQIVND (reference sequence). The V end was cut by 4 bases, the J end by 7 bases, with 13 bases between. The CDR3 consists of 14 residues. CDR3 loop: CASSRELGHGELFF. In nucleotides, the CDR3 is TGTGCCAGTAGTAGGGAGTTAGGCCACGGGGAGCTGTTTTTT.

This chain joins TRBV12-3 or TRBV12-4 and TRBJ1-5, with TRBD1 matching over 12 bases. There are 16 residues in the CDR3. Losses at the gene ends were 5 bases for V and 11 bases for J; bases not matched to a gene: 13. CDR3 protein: CASSPSGTGGVGTQHF. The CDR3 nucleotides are TGTGCCAGCAGTCCCTCCGGGACAGGGGGCGTCGGAACCCAGCATTTT.

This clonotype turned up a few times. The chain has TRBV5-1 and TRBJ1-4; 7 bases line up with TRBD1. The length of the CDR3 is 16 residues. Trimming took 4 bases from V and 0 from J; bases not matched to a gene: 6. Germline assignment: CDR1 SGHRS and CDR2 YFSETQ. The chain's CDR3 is CASSAGQVSTNEKLFF. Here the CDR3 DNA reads TGCGCCAGCAGCGCCGGACAGGTTTCAACTAATGAAAAACTGTTTTTT. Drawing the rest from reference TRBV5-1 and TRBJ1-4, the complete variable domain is KAGVTQTPRYLIKTRGQQVTLSCSPISGHRSVSWYQQTPGQGLQFLFEYFSETQRNKGNFPGRFSGRQFSNSRSEMNVSTLELGDSALYLCASSAGQVSTNEKLFFGSGTQLSVL.

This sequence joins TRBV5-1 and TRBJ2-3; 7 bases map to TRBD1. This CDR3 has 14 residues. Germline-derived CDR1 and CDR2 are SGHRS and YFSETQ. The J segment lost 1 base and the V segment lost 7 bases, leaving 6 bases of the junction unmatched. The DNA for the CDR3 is TGCGCCAGCGGCCGACAGGGCGGCACAGATACGCAGTATTTT. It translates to CASGRQGGTDTQYF.

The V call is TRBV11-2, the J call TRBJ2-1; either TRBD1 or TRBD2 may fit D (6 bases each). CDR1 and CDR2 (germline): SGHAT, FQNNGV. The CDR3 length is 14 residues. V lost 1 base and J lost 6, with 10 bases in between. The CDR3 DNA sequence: TGTGCCAGCAGCTTAGGGGGGGCCCTCAATGAGCAGTTCTTC. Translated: CASSLGGALNEQFF. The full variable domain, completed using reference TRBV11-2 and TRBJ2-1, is EAGVAQSPRYKIIEKRQSVAFWCNPISGHATLYWYQQILGQGPKLLIQFQNNGVVDDSQLPKDRFSAERLKGVDSTLKIQPAKLEDSAVYLCASSLGGALNEQFFGPGTRLTVL.

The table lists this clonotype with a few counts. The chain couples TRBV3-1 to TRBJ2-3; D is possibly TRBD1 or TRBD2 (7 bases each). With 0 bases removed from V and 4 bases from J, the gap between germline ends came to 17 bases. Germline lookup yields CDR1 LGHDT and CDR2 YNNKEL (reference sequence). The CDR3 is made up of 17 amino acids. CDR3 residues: CASSQEGEGAFADTQYF. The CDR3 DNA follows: TGTGCCAGCAGCCAAGAGGGGGAGGGGGCATTCGCAGATACGCAGTATTTT.

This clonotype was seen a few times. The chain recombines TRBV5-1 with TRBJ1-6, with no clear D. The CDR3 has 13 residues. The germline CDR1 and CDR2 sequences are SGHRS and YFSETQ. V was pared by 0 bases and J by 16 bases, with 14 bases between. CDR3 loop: CASSLVVAGHLHF. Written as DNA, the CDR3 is TGCGCCAGCAGCTTGGTTGTCGCGGGCCATCTCCACTTT.

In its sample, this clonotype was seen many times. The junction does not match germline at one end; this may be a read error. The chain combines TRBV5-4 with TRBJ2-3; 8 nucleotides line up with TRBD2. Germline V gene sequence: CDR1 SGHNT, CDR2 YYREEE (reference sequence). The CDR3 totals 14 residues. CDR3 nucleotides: TGTGCCAGCAGCCCCGGGGGGGGGTTAGATGCGCAGTATTTT. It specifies CASSPGGGLDAQYF. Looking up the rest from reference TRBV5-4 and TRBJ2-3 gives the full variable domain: ETGVTQSPTHLIKTRGQQVTLRCSSQSGHNTVSWYQQALGQGPQFIFQYYREEENGRGNFPPRFSGLQFPNYSSELNVNALELDDSALYLCASSPGGGLDAQYFGPGTRLTVL.

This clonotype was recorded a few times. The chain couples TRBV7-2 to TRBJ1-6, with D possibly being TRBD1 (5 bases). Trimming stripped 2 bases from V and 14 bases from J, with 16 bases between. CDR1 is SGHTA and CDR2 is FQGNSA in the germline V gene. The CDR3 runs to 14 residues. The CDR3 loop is CASSLRTRDGALHF. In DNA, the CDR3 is TGTGCCAGCAGCTTAAGGACACGGGACGGGGCCCTCCACTTT.

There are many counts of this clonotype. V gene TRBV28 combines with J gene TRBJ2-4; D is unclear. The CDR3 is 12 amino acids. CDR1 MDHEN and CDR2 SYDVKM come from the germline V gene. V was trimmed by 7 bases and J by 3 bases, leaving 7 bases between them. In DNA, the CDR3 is TGTGCCAGCAAGTCCGGCAAAAACATTCAGTACTTC. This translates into CASKSGKNIQYF.

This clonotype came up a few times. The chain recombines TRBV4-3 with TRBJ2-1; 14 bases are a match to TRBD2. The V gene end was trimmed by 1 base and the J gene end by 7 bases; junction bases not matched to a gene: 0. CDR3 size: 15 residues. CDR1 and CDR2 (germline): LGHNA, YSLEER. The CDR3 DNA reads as TGCGCCAGCAGCCAAGGGACTAGCGGGGGGAATGAGCAGTTCTTC. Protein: CASSQGTSGGNEQFF.

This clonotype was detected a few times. DNA of the CDR3: TGTGCCAGCAGCGAACGGGACAGGTTAGAGACCCAGTACTTC. This gives the protein CASSERDRLETQYF. The chain carries TRBV7-2 and TRBJ2-5, with 8 bases identical to TRBD1. The CDR3 loop spans 14 amino acids. V was clipped by 5 bases and J by 4 bases; unmatched bases: 6. CDR1 is SGHTA and CDR2 is FQGNSA in the germline V gene.

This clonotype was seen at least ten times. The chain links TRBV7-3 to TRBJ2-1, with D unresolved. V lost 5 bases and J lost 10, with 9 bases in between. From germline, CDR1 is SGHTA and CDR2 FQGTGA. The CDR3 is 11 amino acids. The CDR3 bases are TGTGCCAGCAGCCTGGGCGCCGAGCAGTTCTTC. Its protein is CASSLGAEQFF.

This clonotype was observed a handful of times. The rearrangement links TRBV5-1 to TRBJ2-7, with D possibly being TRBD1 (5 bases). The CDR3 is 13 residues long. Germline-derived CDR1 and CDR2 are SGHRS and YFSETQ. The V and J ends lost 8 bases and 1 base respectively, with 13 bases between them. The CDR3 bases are TGCGCCAGGAAAGGGGTGAGGTCCTACGAGCAGTACGTC. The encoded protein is CARKGVRSYEQYV.

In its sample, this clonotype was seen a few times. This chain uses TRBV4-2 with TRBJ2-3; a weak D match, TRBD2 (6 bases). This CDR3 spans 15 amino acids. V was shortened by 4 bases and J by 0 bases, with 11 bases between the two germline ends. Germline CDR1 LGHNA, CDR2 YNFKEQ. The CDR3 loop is CASSLRGMSTDTQYF. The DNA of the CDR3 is TGTGCCAGCAGCCTACGCGGGATGAGCACAGATACGCAGTATTTT.

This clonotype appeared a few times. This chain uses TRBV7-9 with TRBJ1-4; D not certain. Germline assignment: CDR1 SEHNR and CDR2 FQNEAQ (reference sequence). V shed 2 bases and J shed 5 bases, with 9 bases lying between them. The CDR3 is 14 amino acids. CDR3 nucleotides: TGTGCCAGCAGCTTATCAGAGCTAAATGAAAAACTGTTTTTT. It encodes CASSLSELNEKLFF.

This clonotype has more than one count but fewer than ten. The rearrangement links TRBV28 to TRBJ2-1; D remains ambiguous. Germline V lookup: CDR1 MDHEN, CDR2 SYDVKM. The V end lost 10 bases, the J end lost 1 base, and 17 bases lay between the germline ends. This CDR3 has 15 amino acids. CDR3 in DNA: TGTGCCAACCCTGACAAGCCCTTGTCCTACAATGAGCAGTTCTTC. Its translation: CANPDKPLSYNEQFF.

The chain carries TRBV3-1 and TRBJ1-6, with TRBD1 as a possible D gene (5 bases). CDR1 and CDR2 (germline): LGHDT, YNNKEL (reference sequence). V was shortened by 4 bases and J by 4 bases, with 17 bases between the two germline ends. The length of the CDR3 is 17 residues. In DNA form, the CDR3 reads TGTGCCAGCAGCCGATATAACCCGGGGGATTATAATTCACCCCTCCACTTT. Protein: CASSRYNPGDYNSPLHF.

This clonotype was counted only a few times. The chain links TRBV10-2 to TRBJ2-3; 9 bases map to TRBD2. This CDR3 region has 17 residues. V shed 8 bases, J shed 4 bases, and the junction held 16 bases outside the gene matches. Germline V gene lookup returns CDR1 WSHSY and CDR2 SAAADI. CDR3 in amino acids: CASLDWGAGGQADTQYF. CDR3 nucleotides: TGCGCCAGCCTCGACTGGGGTGCGGGGGGGCAAGCAGATACGCAGTATTTT.

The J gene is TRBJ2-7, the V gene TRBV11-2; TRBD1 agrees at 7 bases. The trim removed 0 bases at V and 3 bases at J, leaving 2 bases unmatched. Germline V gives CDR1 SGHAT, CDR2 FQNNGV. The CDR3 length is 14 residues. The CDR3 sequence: CASSLENRGYEQYV. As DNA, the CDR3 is TGTGCCAGCAGCTTAGAAAACAGGGGCTACGAGCAGTACGTC.

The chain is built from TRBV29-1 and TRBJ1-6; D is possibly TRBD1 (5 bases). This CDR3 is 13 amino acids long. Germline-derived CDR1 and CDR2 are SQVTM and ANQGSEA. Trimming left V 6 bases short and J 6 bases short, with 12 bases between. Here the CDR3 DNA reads TGCAGCGTCCAACAGGCGACTAATTCACCCCTCCACTTT. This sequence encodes CSVQQATNSPLHF.

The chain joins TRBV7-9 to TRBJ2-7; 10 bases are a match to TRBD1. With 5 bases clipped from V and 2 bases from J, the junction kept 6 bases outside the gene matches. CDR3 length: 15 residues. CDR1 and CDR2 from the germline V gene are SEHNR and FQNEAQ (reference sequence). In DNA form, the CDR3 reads TGTGCCAGCAGCCGCCGGGACAGGGGCCCCTACGAGCAGTACGTC. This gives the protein CASSRRDRGPYEQYV.

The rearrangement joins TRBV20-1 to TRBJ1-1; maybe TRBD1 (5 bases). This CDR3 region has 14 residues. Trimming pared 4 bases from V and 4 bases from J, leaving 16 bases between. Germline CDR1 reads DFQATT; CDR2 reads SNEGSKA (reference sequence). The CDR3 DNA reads TGCAGTGCTAAAGACGTTCGGGGCAGCACTGAAGCTTTCTTT. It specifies CSAKDVRGSTEAFF.

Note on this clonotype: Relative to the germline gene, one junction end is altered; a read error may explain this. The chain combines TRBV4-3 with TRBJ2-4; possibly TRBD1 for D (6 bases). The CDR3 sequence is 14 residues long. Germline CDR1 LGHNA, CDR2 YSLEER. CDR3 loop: CASSQDPRGQIWNF. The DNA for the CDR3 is TGCGCCAGCAGCCAAGATCCCCGAGGACAGATTTGGAACTTC.

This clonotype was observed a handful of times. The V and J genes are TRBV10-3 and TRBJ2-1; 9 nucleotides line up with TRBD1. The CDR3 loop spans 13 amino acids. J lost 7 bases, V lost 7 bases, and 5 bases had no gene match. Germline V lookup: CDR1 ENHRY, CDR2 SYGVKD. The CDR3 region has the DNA TGTGCCATCATGGGGACAGGGTCGAATGAGCAGTTCTTC. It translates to CAIMGTGSNEQFF.

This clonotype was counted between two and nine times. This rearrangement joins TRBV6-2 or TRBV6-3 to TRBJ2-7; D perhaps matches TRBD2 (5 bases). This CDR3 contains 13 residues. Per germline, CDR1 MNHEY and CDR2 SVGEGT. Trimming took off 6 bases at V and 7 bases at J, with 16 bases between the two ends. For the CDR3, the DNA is TGTGCCAGCAGCTCCTACGCACCGGGAGAGCAGTACTTC. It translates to CASSSYAPGEQYF.

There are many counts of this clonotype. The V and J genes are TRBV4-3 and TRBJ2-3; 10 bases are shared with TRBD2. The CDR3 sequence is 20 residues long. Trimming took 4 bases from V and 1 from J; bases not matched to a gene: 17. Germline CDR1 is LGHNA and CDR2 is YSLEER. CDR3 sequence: CASSPVSGTSGVRGTDTQYF. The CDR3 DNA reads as TGCGCCAGCAGCCCCGTTTCGGGAACTAGCGGGGTTAGGGGCACAGATACGCAGTATTTT.

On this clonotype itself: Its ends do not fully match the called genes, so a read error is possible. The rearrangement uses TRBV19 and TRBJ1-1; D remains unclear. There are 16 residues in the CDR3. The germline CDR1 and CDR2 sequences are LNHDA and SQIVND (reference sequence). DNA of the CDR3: TGTGCCAGTAGGCAGGCGTGGCGGGTCTCGAAACCTGAAGCTTTTTTT. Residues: CASRQAWRVSKPEAFF. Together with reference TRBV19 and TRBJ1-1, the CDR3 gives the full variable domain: DGGITQSPKYLFRKEGQNVTLSCEQNLNHDAMYWYRQDPGQGLRLIYYSQIVNDFQKGDIAEGYSVSREKKESFPLTVTSAQKNPTAFYLCASRQAWRVSKPEAFFGQGTRLTVV.

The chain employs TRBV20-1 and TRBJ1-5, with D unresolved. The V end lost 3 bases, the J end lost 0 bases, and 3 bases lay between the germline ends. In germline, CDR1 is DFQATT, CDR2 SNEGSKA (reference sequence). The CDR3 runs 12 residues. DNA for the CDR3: TGCAGTGCTAGCTATAGCAATCAGCCCCAGCATTTT. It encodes CSASYSNQPQHF.